This section outlines one T cell receptor beta chain sequence together with its context. The antigen remains undetermined. This sample was taken from a study of siplizumab effects on memory and regulatory T cells. Study conclusions and caveats: Unstimulated subsets were the mapping target of only a minor fraction of alloreactive clones. Unstimulated naive T cells seemed to show more diversity than memory cells did, and they also seemed to be among the major contributors to the alloresponse.

The CDR3 is 15 amino acids. CDR1 and CDR2 from the germline V gene are SGHTA and FQGTGA. V dropped 3 bases and J dropped 1 base, with 12 bases sitting between them. Clones were sequenced by immunoSEQ multiplex PCR, and TCRdb holds only the in-frame ones, with some missing. The sample yields approximately 92,000 clones, over 90% seen once. This receptor was taken from a human donor in good health. The V and J genes are TRBV7-3 and TRBJ1-1; the D gene is possibly TRBD1 (6 bases). The specimen was non-Treg CD4+ T cells sorted from blood. CDR3 in amino acids: CASSFRGPQNTEAFF. The DNA of the CDR3 is TGTGCCAGCAGCTTCAGGGGACCCCAGAACACTGAAGCTTTCTTT.